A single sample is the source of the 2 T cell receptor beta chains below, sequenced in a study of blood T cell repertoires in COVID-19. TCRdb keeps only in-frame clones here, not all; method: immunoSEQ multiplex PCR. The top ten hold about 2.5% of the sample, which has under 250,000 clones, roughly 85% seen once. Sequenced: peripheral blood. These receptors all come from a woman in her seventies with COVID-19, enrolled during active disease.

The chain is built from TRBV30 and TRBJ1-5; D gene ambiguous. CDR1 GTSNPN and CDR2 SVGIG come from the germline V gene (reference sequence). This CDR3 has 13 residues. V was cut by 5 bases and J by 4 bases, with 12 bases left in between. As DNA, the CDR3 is TGTGCCTGGGGCAGGTCTTTTAATCAGCCCCAGCATTTT. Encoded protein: CAWGRSFNQPQHF.

DNA of the CDR3: TGTGCCAGCAGCCTCAACACTGAAGCTTTCTTT. It translates to CASSLNTEAFF. V usage is TRBV13 and J usage is TRBJ1-1; D not resolved. V was cut by 5 bases and J by 2 bases, with 3 bases left in between. The CDR3 totals 11 residues. CDR1 and CDR2 from the germline V gene are PRHDT and FYEKMQ (reference sequence).